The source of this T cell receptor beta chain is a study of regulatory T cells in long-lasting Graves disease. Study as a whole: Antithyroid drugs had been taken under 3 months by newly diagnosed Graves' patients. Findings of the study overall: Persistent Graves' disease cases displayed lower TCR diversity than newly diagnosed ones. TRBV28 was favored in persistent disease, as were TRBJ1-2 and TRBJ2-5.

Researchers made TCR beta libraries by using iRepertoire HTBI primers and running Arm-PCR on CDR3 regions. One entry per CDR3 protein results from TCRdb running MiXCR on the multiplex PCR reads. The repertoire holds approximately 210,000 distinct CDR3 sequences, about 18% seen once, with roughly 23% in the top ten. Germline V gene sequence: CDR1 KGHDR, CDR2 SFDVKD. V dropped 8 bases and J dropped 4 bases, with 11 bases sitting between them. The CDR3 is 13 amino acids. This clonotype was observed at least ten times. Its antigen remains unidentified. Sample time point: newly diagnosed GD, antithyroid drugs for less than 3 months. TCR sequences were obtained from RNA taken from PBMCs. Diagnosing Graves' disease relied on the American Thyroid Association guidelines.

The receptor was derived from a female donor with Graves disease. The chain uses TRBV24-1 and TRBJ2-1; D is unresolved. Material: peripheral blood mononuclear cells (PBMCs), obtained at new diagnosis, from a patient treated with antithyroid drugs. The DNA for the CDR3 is TGTGCCACCATCTCCAACTATTACAATGAGCAGTTCTTC. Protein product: CATISNYYNEQFF.